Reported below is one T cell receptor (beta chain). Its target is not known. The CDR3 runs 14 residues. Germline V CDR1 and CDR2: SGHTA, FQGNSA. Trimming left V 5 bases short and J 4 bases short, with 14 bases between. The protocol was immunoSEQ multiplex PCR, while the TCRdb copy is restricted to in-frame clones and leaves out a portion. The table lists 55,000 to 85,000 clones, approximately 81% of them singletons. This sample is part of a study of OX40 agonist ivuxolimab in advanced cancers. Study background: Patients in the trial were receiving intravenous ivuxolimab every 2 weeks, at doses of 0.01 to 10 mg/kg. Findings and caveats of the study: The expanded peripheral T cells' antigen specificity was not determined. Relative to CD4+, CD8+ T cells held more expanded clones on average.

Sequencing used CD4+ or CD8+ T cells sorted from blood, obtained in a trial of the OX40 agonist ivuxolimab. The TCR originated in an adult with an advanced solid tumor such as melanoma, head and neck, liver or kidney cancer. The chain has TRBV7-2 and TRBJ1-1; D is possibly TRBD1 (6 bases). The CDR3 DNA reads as TGTGCCAGCAGCGTACAGGGCGACGGCACTGAAGCTTTCTTT. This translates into CASSVQGDGTEAFF.